These 24 T cell receptor beta chains share one sample of origin, sequenced in a study. TCRdb reprocessed the 5' RACE reads via MiXCR and lists one record per CDR3 protein. The sample lists roughly 45,000 distinct CDR3 sequences; around a fifth were seen once. Tregs were sorted as CD4+CD25+CD127-/low cells. The sequenced sample consisted of Tregs sorted from a lymph node. The receptors stem from a female donor with breast cancer.

The gene calls are TRBV4-1 and TRBJ2-1, with D perhaps TRBD1 (5 bases). The CDR3 has 14 residues. Germline values: CDR1 MGHRA, CDR2 YSYEKL. Trimming removed 4 bases from V and 8 bases from J, with 15 bases in between. The CDR3 region has the DNA TGCGCCAGCAGCCCAAACATCAGGGAAGATGAGCAGTTCTTC. It encodes CASSPNIREDEQFF.

Regarding this clonotype: A single base separates this from a much larger clone, so it may be a read error. The rearrangement joins TRBV5-1 to TRBJ2-1; 8 positions agree with TRBD2. CDR3 length equals 14 residues. Germline assignment: CDR1 SGHRS and CDR2 YFSETQ. The CDR3 bases are TGCGTCAGCAGCGCGGGACTAGTGGACAATGAGCAGTTCTTC. This gives the protein CVSSAGLVDNEQFF.

For this clonotype: At one end, the junction sequence differs from germline, possibly due to a read error. V gene TRBV7-6 combines with J gene TRBJ1-3; no firm D call. The CDR3 runs 15 residues. Per the germline V gene, CDR1 is SGHVS and CDR2 is FNYEAQ. CDR3 sequence reads: CASSVSAYSGNAIYF. The CDR3 bases are TGTGCCAGCAGCGTATCCGCGTACTCTGGAAACGCCATATATTTT.

This clonotype was seen repeatedly, ten times or more. V and J are TRBV12-3 or TRBV12-4 and TRBJ2-2; D is possibly TRBD2 (6 bases). The CDR3 is 16 residues long. V lost 5 bases and J lost 4, with 17 bases in between. This CDR3 is CASSRLGGSSTGELFF. CDR3 coding DNA: TGTGCCAGCAGTAGGCTTGGGGGGTCGAGCACCGGGGAGCTGTTTTTT.

This clonotype appeared a few times. The chain has TRBV2 and TRBJ1-1, with 10 bases lining up with TRBD1. The CDR3 sequence is 15 residues long. With V trimmed by 8 bases and J by 1 base, 7 bases remained unmatched. Germline V gene lookup returns CDR1 SNHLY and CDR2 FYNNEI. CDR3: CASRLDRGENTEAFF. CDR3 nucleotide sequence: TGTGCCAGCCGATTGGACAGGGGGGAGAACACTGAAGCTTTCTTT.

Concerning this clonotype itself: Given the absence of the conserved phenylalanine or tryptophan at the CDR3 end, a read error is likely. This rearrangement joins TRBV27 to TRBJ2-7, with 10 bases identical to TRBD2. CDR3 size: 16 residues. V dropped 6 bases and J dropped 0; count of bases not matched to a gene: 8. CDR1 and CDR2 from the germline V gene are MNHEY and SMNVEV (reference sequence). CDR3 amino acids: CASSQLGLAVSYEQYS. The CDR3 DNA reads TGTGCCAGCAGCCAACTTGGACTAGCGGTCTCCTACGAGCAGTACTCC.

This clonotype came up many times. This chain connects TRBV7-9 to TRBJ2-7; D perhaps matches TRBD1 (6 bases). V was pared by 5 bases and J by 3 bases, with 20 bases between. Looked up from germline, CDR1 is SEHNR and CDR2 is FQNEAQ (reference sequence). The CDR3 length is 16 residues. The CDR3 nucleotides read TGTGCCAGCAGCCACCTCGGGACACGTAATAACTACGAGCAGTACTTC. This codes for CASSHLGTRNNYEQYF.

This clonotype came up once. Possible read error: a much larger clone is one base away. This rearrangement joins TRBV4-1 to TRBJ2-2; TRBD2 aligns across 11 bases. Losses at the gene ends were 6 bases for V and 9 bases for J; bases not matched to a gene: 15. CDR1 is MGHRA, CDR2 YSYEKL, per germline. The CDR3 is made up of 17 amino acids. CDR3 sequence reads: CASRPGTSGTYLRELFF. The CDR3 DNA is TGCGCCAGCAGGCCCGGGACTAGCGGAACCTATTTGCGGGAGCTGTTTTTT.

This clonotype was found a few times. V is TRBV7-9 and J is TRBJ1-1; D unclear. The CDR3 has 12 amino acids. Germline lookup yields CDR1 SEHNR and CDR2 FQNEAQ (reference sequence). Trimming took 1 base from V and 0 from J, leaving 0 bases between them. CDR3 DNA: TGTGCCAGCAGCTTAGTGAACACTGAAGCTTTCTTT. It encodes CASSLVNTEAFF.

In its sample, this clonotype was seen a few times. This may be a read error, as it is one base from a much larger clone. The chain carries TRBV28 and TRBJ2-7; 7 bases map to TRBD2. The length of the CDR3 is 15 residues. From germline, CDR1 is MDHEN and CDR2 SYDVKM. DNA for the CDR3: TGTGCCGGCAGCAAAGGTGGCGGGAGCTCCTACGAGCAGTACTTC. Translated, it gives CAGSKGGGSSYEQYF.

V is TRBV6-1 and J is TRBJ1-1; D is undetermined. The CDR3 extends over 13 amino acids. Germline V gene sequence: CDR1 MNHNS, CDR2 SASEGT. V was cut by 5 bases and J by 2 bases, with 9 bases left in between. CDR3 sequence: CASSIGDNTEAFF. CDR3 coding DNA: TGTGCCAGCAGTATTGGGGATAACACTGAAGCTTTCTTT.

On this clonotype: A much larger clone differs by one base, so this may be a read error. This sequence joins TRBV4-1 and TRBJ2-1; D perhaps matches TRBD1 (6 bases). This CDR3 has 16 amino acids. CDR1 MGHRA and CDR2 YSYEKL come from the germline V gene. Between the trimmed V and J ends, which lost 4 bases and 2 bases, there was a span of 15 bases. CDR3 sequence: CASSRVSGTPYNEQFF. The CDR3 DNA reads as TGCGCCAGCAGCCGAGTGTCCGGGACACCCTACAATGAGCAGTTCTTC.

Ten or more counts support this clonotype. J is TRBJ2-1 and V is TRBV27; 11 positions agree with TRBD2. The CDR3 is 15 residues long. CDR1 and CDR2 (germline): MNHEY, SMNVEV (reference sequence). Trimming took 5 bases from V and 5 from J; bases not matched to a gene: 5. CDR3 in DNA: TGTGCCAGCAGTCTCGGGACTAGCGGTAACAATGAGCAGTTCTTC. Amino acids: CASSLGTSGNNEQFF.

This clonotype was recorded a few times. This chain links TRBV27 with TRBJ2-2; D not resolved. Between the trimmed V and J ends, which lost 0 bases and 4 bases, there was a span of 0 bases. This CDR3 is built from 12 residues. The germline V gene encodes CDR1 MNHEY and CDR2 SMNVEV (reference sequence). As DNA, the CDR3 is TGTGCCAGCAGTTTATCCACCGGGGAGCTGTTTTTT. Protein sequence: CASSLSTGELFF.

This clonotype has more than one count but fewer than ten. CDR3 DNA: TGTGCCAGCAGCTTAGTAGGGACAGTCGGGAACACTGAAGCTTTCTTT. Its protein is CASSLVGTVGNTEAFF. The chain uses TRBV7-9 and TRBJ1-1; the match to TRBD1 covers 7 bases. The CDR3 runs to 16 residues. Germline V lookup: CDR1 SEHNR, CDR2 FQNEAQ (reference sequence). J was trimmed by 1 base and V by 1 base; bases with no gene match: 6.

Comments on this clonotype: This clone may be a read error of a much larger clone one base away. The gene calls are TRBV29-1 and TRBJ1-2; D is undetermined. V lost 0 bases to trimming and J lost 0 bases, with 20 bases between them. The CDR3 covers 18 residues. Germline V gene sequence: CDR1 SQVTM, CDR2 ANQGSEA. CDR3 loop: CSVEDSRAVGDTNYGYTF. The CDR3 region has the DNA TGCAGCGTTGAAGATTCTAGGGCCGTTGGTGACACTAACTATGGCTACACCTTC.

J is TRBJ2-7 and V is TRBV2; D is uncertain. CDR1 and CDR2 (germline): SNHLY, FYNNEI. This CDR3 is built from 11 residues. Trimming shortened V by 8 bases and J by 4 bases, and 9 bases separated the two germline ends. Here the CDR3 DNA reads TGTGCCAGCGGCAAGGGTTACGAGCAGTACTTC. It yields the protein CASGKGYEQYF.

This clonotype was counted ten times or more. V gene TRBV7-3 combines with J gene TRBJ2-7; tentative D call: TRBD1 (5 bases). This CDR3 region has 13 residues. CDR1 and CDR2 from the germline V gene are SGHTA and FQGTGA. V lost 5 bases, J lost 3 bases, and 11 bases lay in between. The CDR3 is CASSRDQGYEQYF. CDR3 sequence (DNA): TGTGCCAGCAGCCGCGACCAGGGCTACGAGCAGTACTTC.

As to this clonotype: This may stem from a read error, because a much larger clone lies one nucleotide away. V and J are TRBV2 and TRBJ1-5, with D possibly being TRBD1 (6 bases). Germline V gene lookup returns CDR1 SNHLY and CDR2 FYNNEI. The CDR3 loop spans 14 amino acids. The CDR3 DNA is TGTACCAGCAGGGCCGACAGGTCCAATCAGCCCCAGCATTTT. Its translation is CTSRADRSNQPQHF.

This chain links TRBV3-1 with TRBJ2-7, with D possibly matching TRBD2 (5 bases). Germline CDR1 is LGHDT and CDR2 is YNNKEL (reference sequence). V shed 1 base and J shed 0 bases, with 10 bases lying between them. This CDR3 region has 15 residues. The CDR3 region is CASSQVPGSSYEQYF. As DNA, the CDR3 is TGTGCCAGCAGCCAAGTCCCGGGATCCTCCTACGAGCAGTACTTC.

This chain connects TRBV12-3 or TRBV12-4 to TRBJ2-7; no reliable D call. The CDR3 is 15 amino acids. V lost 5 bases, J lost 3 bases, and 17 bases lay in between. As DNA, the CDR3 is TGTGCCAGCAGTCCTCCTGAATGGTATGGCTACGAGCAGTACTTC. Translated: CASSPPEWYGYEQYF.

This clonotype was seen many times. This chain joins TRBV7-2 and TRBJ2-3; 9 bases match TRBD1. CDR3 length: 17 residues. Germline-derived CDR1 and CDR2 are SGHTA and FQGNSA. The junction had 10 bases not matched to a gene; V was cut back by 2 bases and J by 4 bases. The CDR3 is CASSLSPTGGTADTQYF. As DNA, the CDR3 is TGTGCCAGCAGCTTATCCCCGACAGGGGGTACGGCAGATACGCAGTATTTT.

Comment on this clonotype: This likely comes from a read error, as the CDR3 has no conserved phenylalanine or tryptophan at its end. This rearrangement joins TRBV12-3 or TRBV12-4 to TRBJ1-1; possible D gene TRBD1, 6 bases. Between the trimmed V and J ends, which lost 1 base and 4 bases, there was a span of 19 bases. The CDR3 extends over 17 amino acids. The CDR3 DNA reads TGTGCCAGCAGTTTAGGACCTTACAGGGAGGATGGCACTGAAGCTTTCTTG. Residues: CASSLGPYREDGTEAFL.

V and J are TRBV20-1 and TRBJ1-4, with a possible D match to TRBD1 (6 bases). V was shortened by 2 bases and J by 1 base, with 8 bases between the two germline ends. CDR3 size: 14 residues. CDR1 is DFQATT and CDR2 is SNEGSKA in the germline V gene (reference sequence). CDR3 region: CSARNRETNEKLFF. CDR3 bases: TGCAGTGCTAGAAACAGGGAAACTAATGAAAAACTGTTTTTT.